These 27 T cell receptor beta chains were all obtained from the same sample, sequenced in a study of radiation and T cells in renal cell carcinoma (dated by TCRdb to about 2020). Libraries were prepared through the immunoSEQ multiplex PCR assay. TCRdb's version of the immuneACCESS table is confined to in-frame rearrangements and falls short of the full clone set. An unresolved V gene accounts for under half of the shortfall where checked; the remainder is of unknown origin. The sample table records some 76,000 clones; 82% of these occur just once. Jointly, the top ten make up 5.8% of the sample. Read against the paper, the sample's time point label means: blood 2 weeks post-SBRT. The treatment or condition label corresponds to: 15 Gy SBRT to primary tumor, nephrectomy 4 weeks later. This specimen consisted of blood, obtained from a patient whose treatment included radiotherapy and nephrectomy. The source of these receptors is a man between 60 and 75 years old with renal cell carcinoma.

The chain employs TRBV18 and TRBJ2-1; D unresolved. The V gene's germline CDR1 is KGHSH and CDR2 LQKENI. The CDR3 totals 13 residues. Trimming pared 5 bases from V and 0 bases from J, leaving 5 bases between. The CDR3 loop is CASSGSSYNEQFF. CDR3 nucleotide sequence: TGTGCCAGCTCAGGGTCCTCCTACAATGAGCAGTTCTTC.

V usage is TRBV27 and J usage is TRBJ2-7, with TRBD2 matching over 7 bases. CDR1 is MNHEY, CDR2 SMNVEV, per germline (reference sequence). The ends lost 2 bases at V and 3 bases at J; junction bases unmatched: 4. This CDR3 has 14 amino acids. In nucleotides, the CDR3 is TGTGCCAGCAGTTTAGCTAGCGGAATCTACGAGCAGTACTTC. Its translation: CASSLASGIYEQYF.

This clone was counted a few times. The rearrangement uses TRBV6-5 and TRBJ1-1; D ambiguous. Trimming took off 5 bases at V and 3 bases at J, with 4 bases between the two ends. The CDR3 covers 11 residues. The germline CDR1 and CDR2 sequences are MNHEY and SVGAGI. Here the CDR3 reads CASSGDTEAFF. DNA of the CDR3: TGTGCCAGCAGTGGGGACACTGAAGCTTTCTTT.

The genes are TRBV9 and TRBJ2-1, with D possibly TRBD2 on 6 matching bases. The germline V and J ends were trimmed by 0 bases and 10 bases, with 20 bases remaining between them. The germline CDR1 and CDR2 sequences are SGDLS and YYNGEE. The CDR3 extends over 16 amino acids. CDR3: CASSVGTSPQDGEQFF. CDR3 nucleotides: TGTGCCAGCAGCGTAGGAACTAGCCCTCAAGACGGAGAGCAGTTCTTC.

The chain employs TRBV30 and TRBJ2-2; D call uncertain. Trimming took off 0 bases at V and 0 bases at J, with 11 bases between the two ends. The germline V gene has CDR1 GTSNPN and CDR2 SVGIG (reference sequence). The CDR3 runs to 16 residues. CDR3 in DNA: TGTGCCTGGAGTGTAGGGTTAGCTTCGAACACCGGGGAGCTGTTTTTT. Translated, it gives CAWSVGLASNTGELFF.

V gene TRBV9 combines with J gene TRBJ2-2, with D perhaps TRBD2 (6 bases). Per germline, CDR1 SGDLS and CDR2 YYNGEE. Trimming took 3 bases from V and 7 from J, leaving 16 bases between them. This CDR3 is built from 15 residues. In DNA form, the CDR3 reads TGTGCCAGCAGCGCCGTCCCAAACGGGGGCGGGGAGCTGTTTTTT. Translated: CASSAVPNGGGELFF. Full variable domain (rest looked up from reference TRBV9 and TRBJ2-2): DSGVTQTPKHLITATGQRVTLRCSPRSGDLSVYWYQQSLDQGLQFLIQYYNGEERAKGNILERFSAQQFPDLHSELNLSSLELGDSALYFCASSAVPNGGGELFFGEGSRLTVL.

The CDR3 bases are TGTGCCAGCGGAAGACTAGCGGGAGTTTTCACAGATACGCAGTATTTT. Its protein is CASGRLAGVFTDTQYF. The rearrangement links TRBV27 to TRBJ2-3, with TRBD2 identical over 12 bases. The germline V gene encodes CDR1 MNHEY and CDR2 SMNVEV (reference sequence). The CDR3 runs 16 residues. V shed 8 bases and J 2 bases; nucleotides not matched to a gene: 8.

V is TRBV5-5 and J is TRBJ1-4, with 10 bases aligning to TRBD1. V shed 4 bases, J shed 8 bases, and the junction held 5 bases outside the gene matches. This CDR3 is 14 amino acids long. Germline values: CDR1 SGHKS, CDR2 YYEKEE (reference sequence). The CDR3 loop reads CASSLGQGYEKLFF. CDR3 bases: TGTGCCAGCAGCCTGGGACAGGGGTACGAAAAACTGTTTTTT.

The CDR3 region is CASSHQAGYNQPQHF. For the CDR3, the DNA is TGCGCCAGCAGCCACCAGGCGGGATACAATCAGCCCCAGCATTTT. The V gene is TRBV4-1, the J gene TRBJ1-5; D is ambiguous. Trimming left V 3 bases short and J 3 bases short, with 12 bases between. The CDR3 consists of 15 residues. Looked up from germline, CDR1 is MGHRA and CDR2 is YSYEKL.

This clone was seen just once. The rearrangement uses TRBV14 and TRBJ2-1; 16 nucleotides match TRBD2. Trimming removed 2 bases from V and 10 bases from J; junction bases left unmatched: 17. Per the germline V gene, CDR1 is SGHDN and CDR2 is FVKESK. The CDR3 extends over 20 amino acids. The CDR3 nucleotides read TGTGCCAGCAGCCAACGTCCCGGGACTAGCGGGAGGGCCCTTCGTGGGGAGCAGTTCTTC. Translated, it gives CASSQRPGTSGRALRGEQFF.

This chain links TRBV7-2 with TRBJ1-4; D may be TRBD1 (6 bases). V was clipped by 3 bases and J by 3 bases, with 11 bases between them. The germline gives CDR1 SGHTA, CDR2 FQGNSA. The CDR3 sequence is 15 residues long. Here the CDR3 reads CASSLVGGSNEKLFF. CDR3 sequence (DNA): TGTGCCAGCAGCTTGGTGGGGGGCTCTAATGAAAAACTGTTTTTT.

The chain has TRBV27 and TRBJ2-7, with TRBD2 matching over 7 bases. Germline V gene data show CDR1 as MNHEY and CDR2 as SMNVEV (reference sequence). The CDR3 length is 12 residues. The V segment lost 2 bases and the J segment 7 bases; nucleotides outside the gene matches: 2. The chain's CDR3 is CASSLSGAEQYF. CDR3 DNA sequence: TGTGCCAGCAGTTTAAGCGGGGCAGAGCAGTACTTC.

V and J are TRBV28 and TRBJ1-2; the D is unclear. Germline CDR1 is MDHEN and CDR2 is SYDVKM. V lost 6 bases to trimming and J lost 5 bases, with 10 bases between them. This CDR3 is built from 12 residues. The CDR3 loop reads CASSSRGYGYTF. In DNA form, the CDR3 reads TGTGCCAGCAGCTCGCGAGGGTATGGCTACACCTTC.

In this sample, this clone turned up a few times. The chain has TRBV2 and TRBJ2-6; D not certain. The CDR3 totals 16 residues. The germline V gene has CDR1 SNHLY and CDR2 FYNNEI. V was shortened by 6 bases and J by 4 bases, with 16 bases between the two germline ends. The CDR3 is CASSPAQLGGANVLTF. In DNA, the CDR3 is TGTGCCAGCAGCCCCGCGCAATTGGGAGGGGCCAACGTCCTGACTTTC.

The rearrangement uses TRBV6-6 and TRBJ2-1; a possible D gene is TRBD1 (5 bases). The CDR3 runs to 13 residues. Trimming left V 3 bases short and J 8 bases short, with 11 bases between. The germline CDR1 and CDR2 sequences are MNHNY and SVGAGI (reference sequence). The CDR3 here is CASSYMQGDEQFF. The CDR3 DNA reads as TGTGCCAGCAGTTATATGCAGGGCGATGAGCAGTTCTTC.

The rearrangement uses TRBV28 and TRBJ2-1; D not certain. The CDR3 contains 12 residues. The V gene's germline CDR1 is MDHEN and CDR2 SYDVKM. V was clipped by 5 bases and J by 7 bases, with 9 bases between them. The CDR3 region has the DNA TGTGCCAGCAGTCTAGGATGGAATGAGCAGTTCTTC. Translating it yields CASSLGWNEQFF.

The V call is TRBV10-1, the J call TRBJ2-7; D is undetermined. Trimming took off 2 bases at V and 4 bases at J, with 6 bases between the two ends. This CDR3 region has 12 residues. The V gene's germline CDR1 is WNHNN and CDR2 SYGVQD (reference sequence). The CDR3 sequence is CASSEGRYEQYF. CDR3 in DNA: TGCGCCAGCAGTGAGGGCCGGTACGAGCAGTACTTC.

This chain connects TRBV9 to TRBJ2-2; a weak D match, TRBD1 (5 bases). V lost 4 bases and J lost 6, with 16 bases in between. Germline V lookup: CDR1 SGDLS, CDR2 YYNGEE. CDR3 size: 15 residues. The CDR3 DNA follows: TGTGCCAGCAGCAGAATCCAGGGTTCCGCCGGGGAGCTGTTTTTT. Translation: CASSRIQGSAGELFF. The full variable domain, completed using reference TRBV9 and TRBJ2-2, is DSGVTQTPKHLITATGQRVTLRCSPRSGDLSVYWYQQSLDQGLQFLIQYYNGEERAKGNILERFSAQQFPDLHSELNLSSLELGDSALYFCASSRIQGSAGELFFGEGSRLTVL.

The chain employs TRBV2 and TRBJ2-5, with D possibly TRBD2 on 5 matching bases. V was pared by 3 bases and J by 5 bases, with 16 bases between. Germline assignment: CDR1 SNHLY and CDR2 FYNNEI. The CDR3 is 15 residues long. The CDR3 DNA sequence: TGTGCCAGCAGTGAGGAAGGGAGAGCCATGGAGACCCAGTACTTC. Translating gives CASSEEGRAMETQYF. The variable domain in full, with the rest retrieved from reference TRBV2 and TRBJ2-5, is EPEVTQTPSHQVTQMGQEVILRCVPISNHLYFYWYRQILGQKVEFLVSFYNNEISEKSEIFDDQFSVERPDGSNFTLKIRSTKLEDSAMYFCASSEEGRAMETQYFGPGTRLLVL.

The chain is built from TRBV5-1 and TRBJ1-5; a possible D gene is TRBD1 (6 bases). Trimming stripped 4 bases from V and 4 bases from J, with 30 bases between. The germline V gene has CDR1 SGHRS and CDR2 YFSETQ. The CDR3 spans 20 residues. The CDR3 spells CASSVNPSPFLTGANQPQHF. The CDR3 bases are TGCGCCAGCAGCGTAAACCCTTCCCCTTTCTTGACAGGCGCAAATCAGCCCCAGCATTTT. The variable domain in full, completed from reference TRBV5-1 and TRBJ1-5, reads KAGVTQTPRYLIKTRGQQVTLSCSPISGHRSVSWYQQTPGQGLQFLFEYFSETQRNKGNFPGRFSGRQFSNSRSEMNVSTLELGDSALYLCASSVNPSPFLTGANQPQHFGDGTRLSIL.

This clone showed up just once. The rearrangement joins TRBV5-6 to TRBJ2-1; 10 bases are shared with TRBD2. V was clipped by 3 bases and J by 4 bases; unmatched bases: 4. Per the germline V gene, CDR1 is SGHDT and CDR2 is YYEEEE. The CDR3 has 15 residues. In nucleotides, the CDR3 is TGTGCCAGCAGCTGGAGCGGGAGGGTTTACAATGAGCAGTTCTTC. Encoded protein: CASSWSGRVYNEQFF.

The J gene is TRBJ2-1, the V gene TRBV10-3; 12 nucleotides match TRBD2. Trimming took 8 bases from V and 5 from J; bases not matched to a gene: 7. Per the germline V gene, CDR1 is ENHRY and CDR2 is SYGVKD. The CDR3 loop spans 15 amino acids. This CDR3 is CAILPRLAGDNEQFF. The DNA of the CDR3 is TGTGCCATCCTCCCCCGACTAGCGGGAGACAATGAGCAGTTCTTC.

V and J are TRBV6-5 and TRBJ1-2, with D maybe TRBD1 (6 bases). The V end was cut by 0 bases, the J end by 8 bases, with 16 bases between. Germline V gives CDR1 MNHEY, CDR2 SVGAGI. The CDR3 loop spans 15 amino acids. The CDR3 sequence is CASSYSWPQQGGYTF. CDR3 bases: TGTGCCAGCAGTTACTCGTGGCCCCAACAGGGAGGCTACACCTTC.

The chain has TRBV28 and TRBJ1-4, with D possibly matching TRBD1 (6 bases). The CDR3 loop spans 15 amino acids. Germline CDR1 is MDHEN and CDR2 is SYDVKM. The V gene lost 6 bases and the J gene lost 7 bases, with 18 bases spanning the gap. This chain's CDR3 is CASRPPGTYTEKLFF. The CDR3 bases are TGTGCCAGCAGACCCCCGGGGACATACACTGAAAAACTGTTTTTT.

DNA of the CDR3: TGTGCCAGCAGTCCCGGGACAGGGGGGAACAATGAGCAGTTCTTC. Amino acid sequence: CASSPGTGGNNEQFF. V usage is TRBV6-5 and J usage is TRBJ2-1; 11 nucleotides line up with TRBD1. The CDR3 contains 15 residues. V lost 5 bases to trimming and J lost 5 bases; unmatched junction nucleotides: 5. The V gene's germline CDR1 is MNHEY and CDR2 SVGAGI.

The chain employs TRBV27 and TRBJ2-7; 12 positions agree with TRBD1. The CDR3 loop spans 16 amino acids. Trimming removed 5 bases from V and 6 bases from J; junction bases left unmatched: 11. The germline V gene encodes CDR1 MNHEY and CDR2 SMNVEV (reference sequence). The chain's CDR3 is CASSIGTGGASREQYF. The CDR3 DNA reads as TGTGCCAGCAGTATCGGGACAGGGGGCGCGAGCCGCGAGCAGTACTTC.

The J gene is TRBJ2-5, the V gene TRBV27; a possible D gene is TRBD1 (5 bases). Trimming removed 3 bases from V and 6 bases from J, with 11 bases in between. Germline-derived CDR1 and CDR2 are MNHEY and SMNVEV (reference sequence). This CDR3 is 13 amino acids long. The CDR3 loop reads CASSFVGAKTQYF. The DNA of the CDR3 is TGTGCCAGCAGTTTCGTAGGGGCTAAGACCCAGTACTTC.